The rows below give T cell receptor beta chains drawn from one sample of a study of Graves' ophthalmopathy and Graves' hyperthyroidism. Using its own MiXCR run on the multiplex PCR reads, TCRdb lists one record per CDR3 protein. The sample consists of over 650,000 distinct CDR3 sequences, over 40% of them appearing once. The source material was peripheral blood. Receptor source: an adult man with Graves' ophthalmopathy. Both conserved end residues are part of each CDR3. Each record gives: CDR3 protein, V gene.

CSLGLIGQGTEAFF TRBV29-1
CAISIGDDQPQHF TRBV10-3
CASSEARFNSPLHF TRBV6-6
CASSEWGGSNTIYF TRBV25-1
CASMSGRFNEKLFF TRBV10-3
CASSGQGSYHSPLHF TRBV7-3
CASSIRSGGYTF TRBV19
CASGRQVLTEQYF TRBV2
CASSQWDREETQYF TRBV3-1
CASSGQPGWRGYTF TRBV9
CASSDPGGGYEQYF TRBV10-2
CATSREDQRVETQHF TRBV15
CAWSRRANTGELFF TRBV11-2
CASSPTATSSPLHF TRBV5-1
CASSRSKTQYF TRBV7-9
CASSMYSPSYEQYF TRBV19
CASSLTGLATGYTF TRBV7-2
CASSFARGAIEAFF TRBV7-9
CSAGRRGETQYF TRBV20-1
CASSHLRDRLVYGYTF TRBV7-2
CASRTERVNTEAFF TRBV2
CSTMTVQETQYF TRBV20-1
CASSPVGQSQETQYF TRBV27
CATSDGTGTQYF TRBV24-1
CASSDTGATRYGYTF TRBV5-6
CSAREGPDNEQFF TRBV20-1
CASRAVGSPYSNQPQHF TRBV6-5
CASSYPARGRYEQYF TRBV4-2
CTSSWDKGTTEAFF TRBV7-2
CASTPGSNYGYTF TRBV12-3/TRBV12-4
CATSRGQVVPGANVLTF TRBV15
CASSSGALSYEQHF TRBV19
CASSLEGSAPLHF TRBV18
CSASAGTVNQPQYF TRBV20-1
CASSTGSGPSEQYF TRBV19
CASSQWTSGVYEQYF TRBV4-1
CASRGGGGSLHF TRBV6-5
CASSEDRYYEQYF TRBV2
CASTKTGEETQYF TRBV12-3/TRBV12-4
CASSPGYYGKETQYF TRBV7-2
CASRDTYEQYF TRBV2
CASSYSERTRGWQYF TRBV6-6
CASSPGTGVPEQYF TRBV7-9
CSVHLGQDDYEQYF TRBV29-1
CASSLVSGDGGYTF TRBV5-1
CASSVARDGAGVGYEQYF TRBV9
CASSPYPRRDRGNTIYF TRBV6-5
CASSLDPGVYEKLFF TRBV7-2
CSVPVQWGYGYTF TRBV29-1
CASGPGNRLQETQYF TRBV12-5
CASSPGMGYGYTF TRBV7-9
CASSLDYAGIYGYTF TRBV11-2
CASSYSLAQETQYF TRBV6-6
CSASSGGAGETQYF TRBV20-1
CASSLRAGNYLGGYTF TRBV5-5
CASSTLAEPYEQYF TRBV13
CASSQEIAGSSNQPQHF TRBV7-2
CATGTGREQYF TRBV13